The 25 T cell receptor beta chains given below trace back to one sample, sequenced in a study of tumor and adjacent non-tumor tissue in lung cancer (dated by TCRdb to about 2018). Library prep was done by multiplex PCR. TCRdb lists the instrument as Illumina HiSeq 2500. TCRbeta libraries were built by three rounds of nested PCR using primers (Table S4), following protocols modified from ARM-PCR. TCRdb trimmed public reads at Q25 via fastp, called clones via MiXCR and kept in-frame beta chains. Each entry merges the rows of one CDR3 protein and shows their most common DNA and genes. The sample data list around 100,000 distinct CDR3 sequences, and 65% of these were observed just once. Approximately 18% of the sample lies in the top ten. Bulk unsorted tissue served as the source for RNA extraction, and RNA quality was assessed using a NanoDrop ND-1000 and an Agilent 2100. The normal lung samples consisted of distant non-tumor tissue collected more than 3 cm from the tumor edge.

The sample comprised distant non-tumor lung tissue. The receptors originated from a man aged 30 to 39 with non-small cell lung cancer.

For this clonotype: One end of the junction varies from germline; a read error may be responsible. V usage is TRBV20-1 and J usage is TRBJ2-5, with a possible D match to TRBD2 (6 bases). The CDR3 loop spans 14 amino acids. Per germline, CDR1 DFQATT and CDR2 SNEGSKA (reference sequence). CDR3 in amino acids: CRAREGSSGETQYF. The CDR3 region has the DNA TGCCGTGCTAGAGAAGGATCCAGCGGGGAGACCCAGTACTTC.

With regard to this clonotype: The junction departs from the called germline gene at one end, perhaps through a read error. V and J are TRBV20-1 and TRBJ2-2; D may be TRBD1 or TRBD2 (5 bases each). The CDR3 is 16 amino acids. Germline CDR1 DFQATT, CDR2 SNEGSKA (reference sequence). CDR3 amino acids: CSARDMIGVNTGELSF. The CDR3 DNA reads TGCAGTGCTAGAGATATGATAGGGGTAAACACCGGGGAGCTGTCTTTT.

The chain uses TRBV11-3 and TRBJ2-7; 10 bases fit TRBD2. Germline V gives CDR1 SGHNT, CDR2 YENEEA. The CDR3 is 17 residues long. V lost 11 bases to trimming and J lost 1 base; unmatched junction nucleotides: 17. CDR3 residues: CAGCLWLAGEESYEQYF. Here the CDR3 DNA reads TGTGCCGGCTGCTTGTGGCTAGCGGGAGAAGAATCCTACGAGCAGTACTTC.

On this clonotype: The conserved phenylalanine or tryptophan is not found at the CDR3 terminus, so this likely reflects a read error. J is TRBJ2-3 and V is TRBV6-1; possibly TRBD1 for D (6 bases). This CDR3 spans 16 amino acids. The V and J ends lost 5 bases and 0 bases respectively, with 15 bases between them. Germline CDR1 is MNHNS and CDR2 is SASEGT. Here the CDR3 reads CASSPTTQGSTDTQYV. The CDR3 nucleotides read TGTGCCAGCAGTCCTACTACTCAGGGGAGCACAGATACGCAGTATGTT.

In this sample, this clonotype turned up once. One end of the junction does not line up with germline, which may come from a read error. The chain combines TRBV29-1 with TRBJ2-7; no reliable D call. Germline V CDR1 and CDR2: SQVTM, ANQGSEA. The CDR3 is 16 amino acids. The CDR3 reads CSVEARVGERFYEQHF. As DNA, the CDR3 is TGCAGCGTTGAGGCTAGGGTCGGAGAGAGATTCTACGAGCAGCACTTC.

The V gene is TRBV24-1, the J gene TRBJ1-2; 8 bases map to TRBD1. The CDR3 totals 15 residues. J was trimmed by 4 bases and V by 3 bases; bases with no gene match: 6. Per the germline V gene, CDR1 is KGHDR and CDR2 is SFDVKD. The CDR3 DNA sequence: TGTGCCACCAGTGATGCAGAGACAGGGGTCTATGGCTACACCTTC. It yields the protein CATSDAETGVYGYTF.

A few counts support this clonotype. It may be a read error: a sequence one base away is much more abundant. The chain recombines TRBV12-3 or TRBV12-4 with TRBJ2-5; tentative D call: TRBD2 (6 bases). This CDR3 is 13 amino acids long. The V gene lost 3 bases and the J gene lost 7 bases, with 12 bases spanning the gap. The CDR3 sequence: CASSFPWRGTQYF. For the CDR3, the DNA is TGTGCCAGCAGTTTTCCCTGGAGGGGGACCCAGTACTTC.

Notes on this clonotype: Since no conserved phenylalanine or tryptophan closes the CDR3, a read error is the likely cause. The chain joins TRBV4-2 to TRBJ2-5, with TRBD1 matching 10 bases. The trim removed 4 bases at V and 5 bases at J, leaving 7 bases unmatched. The germline CDR1 and CDR2 sequences are LGHNA and YNFKEQ. The CDR3 has 15 residues. CDR3 residues: CASSLGQGFAETQYL. CDR3 nucleotide sequence: TGTGCCAGCAGCCTGGGACAGGGGTTCGCGGAGACCCAGTACTTA.

The CDR3 DNA is TGTGCCAGCAGCCCAACCACAGGGGACCCCTATGGCTACACCTTC. It specifies CASSPTTGDPYGYTF. The chain employs TRBV7-2 and TRBJ1-2; 7 bases fit TRBD1. Germline loops: CDR1 SGHTA, CDR2 FQGNSA. The CDR3 runs 15 residues. Germline trimming cut 5 bases from V and 4 bases from J; bases unmatched to any gene: 10.

This clonotype occurred once. The chain uses TRBV11-2 and TRBJ1-2, with 7 bases aligning to TRBD1. The CDR3 sequence is 15 residues long. V shed 4 bases and J 6 bases; nucleotides not matched to a gene: 11. Germline CDR1 reads SGHAT; CDR2 reads FQNNGV. Here the CDR3 reads CASSSSDRAIHGYTF. In DNA form, the CDR3 reads TGTGCCAGCAGCTCCTCCGACAGGGCAATACATGGCTACACCTTC.

This clonotype was counted ten times or more. The CDR3 is CASSPGPEDYEQYF. The CDR3 coding sequence is TGTGCCAGCAGCCCGGGACCTGAGGACTACGAGCAGTACTTC. The chain has TRBV11-3 and TRBJ2-7, with D tentatively TRBD1 or TRBD2 (5 bases each). The V gene lost 5 bases and the J gene lost 3 bases, with 14 bases spanning the gap. Germline CDR1 reads SGHNT; CDR2 reads YENEEA. The CDR3 consists of 14 residues.

This clonotype was picked up many times. The J gene is TRBJ2-2, the V gene TRBV5-4; D possibly corresponds to TRBD2 (5 bases). Germline CDR1 reads SGHNT; CDR2 reads YYREEE (reference sequence). V shed 3 bases and J shed 4 bases, with 13 bases lying between them. The CDR3 is made up of 15 amino acids. CDR3 in amino acids: CASSSSGDITGELFF. CDR3 nucleotides: TGTGCCAGCAGCTCAAGCGGCGACATCACCGGGGAGCTGTTTTTT. Together with reference TRBV5-4 and TRBJ2-2, the CDR3 gives the full variable domain: ETGVTQSPTHLIKTRGQQVTLRCSSQSGHNTVSWYQQALGQGPQFIFQYYREEENGRGNFPPRFSGLQFPNYSSELNVNALELDDSALYLCASSSSGDITGELFFGEGSRLTVL.

About this clonotype itself: This sequence may be a read error, since a much larger clone differs from it by one base. The CDR3 reads CASSDMLDEQFF. The CDR3 nucleotides read TGTGCCAGCAGTGATATGTTAGATGAGCAGTTCTTC. The V gene is TRBV6-1, the J gene TRBJ2-1; D ambiguous. Germline loops: CDR1 MNHNS, CDR2 SASEGT. V dropped 3 bases and J dropped 8 bases, with 8 bases sitting between them. There are 12 residues in the CDR3.

The CDR3 loop reads CSATRTGGGHEQYF. CDR3 sequence (DNA): TGCAGTGCCACCCGGACAGGGGGGGGCCACGAGCAGTACTTC. The V and J genes are TRBV20-1 and TRBJ2-7; 10 nucleotides line up with TRBD1. The CDR3 sequence is 14 residues long. The germline gives CDR1 DFQATT, CDR2 SNEGSKA (reference sequence). V dropped 6 bases and J dropped 5; count of bases not matched to a gene: 10.

For this clonotype: Given a much more abundant clone one base away, this may be a read error. This chain connects TRBV12-3 or TRBV12-4 to TRBJ1-2; tentatively, D is TRBD1 (6 bases). The CDR3 has 15 amino acids. The V end was cut by 4 bases, the J end by 7 bases, with 19 bases between. CDR3 sequence reads: CASSSFGQLATGYTF. The CDR3 DNA reads as TGTGCCAGCAGTTCATTCGGACAGCTAGCTACTGGCTACACCTTC.

As for this clonotype: An end of the junction differs from the germline gene, which may be a read error. The chain employs TRBV6-5 and TRBJ2-4, with TRBD1 identical over 7 bases. CDR3 length: 13 amino acids. The germline V gene has CDR1 MNHEY and CDR2 SVGAGI. The CDR3 loop is CVSSQRQGNIQYF. CDR3 bases: TGTGTCAGCAGTCAGAGACAGGGCAACATTCAGTACTTC.

The chain is built from TRBV11-2 and TRBJ1-5, with D unresolved. Deletions cut 4 bases from V and 1 base from J, with 14 bases between. Germline values: CDR1 SGHAT, CDR2 FQNNGV. The CDR3 sequence is 16 residues long. The CDR3 sequence is CASSWGLWTSNQPQHF. As DNA, the CDR3 is TGTGCCAGCAGCTGGGGTCTTTGGACGAGCAATCAGCCCCAGCATTTT.

This clonotype was counted only a few times. The junction and the germline gene differ at one end; a read error may be behind it. V and J are TRBV28 and TRBJ2-5, with no clear D. CDR1 is MDHEN, CDR2 SYDVKM, per germline. This CDR3 comprises 13 residues. The CDR3 region has the DNA TGTGCCAGCCGATACGAGATGTCGGAGACCCAATACTTC. Encoded protein: CASRYEMSETQYF.

Ten or more counts support this clonotype. The chain carries TRBV4-2 and TRBJ2-3, with a tentative D call TRBD2 (6 bases). The CDR3 extends over 15 amino acids. Germline V gives CDR1 LGHNA, CDR2 YNFKEQ. Trimming took 1 base from V and 13 from J, leaving 21 bases between them. The CDR3 here is CASSQATGLAISEYF. The CDR3 coding sequence is TGTGCCAGCAGCCAAGCCACGGGCCTAGCGATTTCGGAGTATTTT.

On this clonotype: Germline and junction disagree at one end, which may indicate a read error. The chain uses TRBV24-1 and TRBJ2-2; TRBD1 or TRBD2 may be the D gene (5 bases each). This CDR3 comprises 15 residues. CDR1 KGHDR and CDR2 SFDVKD come from the germline V gene. CDR3 sequence: CATGAVNPNTGELFF. The CDR3 nucleotides are TGTGCCACCGGGGCAGTCAATCCGAACACCGGGGAGCTATTTTTT.

In the case of this clonotype: An end of the junction differs from the germline gene, which may be a read error. The chain recombines TRBV6-5 with TRBJ1-6; D call uncertain. This CDR3 is built from 16 residues. Germline V CDR1 and CDR2: MNHEY, SVGAGI. The chain's CDR3 is CASSYSQGSYNSPLRF. The CDR3 region has the DNA TGTGCCAGCAGTTACTCTCAAGGCTCCTATAATTCACCCCTCCGCTTT.

This clonotype showed up just a few times. At one boundary the junction diverges from the germline segment, which might be a read error. The V and J genes are TRBV6-2 or TRBV6-3 and TRBJ2-4; D assignment may be TRBD1 or TRBD2 (5 bases each). Germline V gives CDR1 MNHEY, CDR2 SVGEGT. The CDR3 sequence is 17 residues long. The CDR3 DNA follows: TGTGCCAGCAGTTACCCGGGACGGACCCTAGCCAAGAACATTCAGTACTTC. Its translation is CASSYPGRTLAKNIQYF.

This clonotype was picked up one time. A read error may produce the germline difference seen at one junction end. The chain carries TRBV11-3 and TRBJ2-1; 13 bases line up with TRBD2. The CDR3 consists of 17 residues. Germline V CDR1 and CDR2: SGHNT, YENEEA. For the CDR3, the DNA is TGTGCCAGCAGCTCACTAGCGGGAGGGACTCTATTCAATGACCAGTTCTTC. Translation: CASSSLAGGTLFNDQFF.

Points on this clonotype: An end of the junction differs from the germline gene, which may be a read error. The chain has TRBV20-1 and TRBJ2-3; 14 positions match TRBD2. Germline CDR1 is DFQATT and CDR2 is SNEGSKA (reference sequence). This CDR3 has 14 residues. The CDR3 DNA reads as TGCACTGCCACGGGACTAGCGGGAGAAGATATGCAGTATTTT. Translated: CTATGLAGEDMQYF.

The chain links TRBV11-2 to TRBJ2-5; 8 bases line up with TRBD2. Trimming at V came to 3 bases and at J to 2 bases, leaving 8 bases not matched to a gene. Germline CDR1 reads SGHAT; CDR2 reads FQNNGV. CDR3 size: 16 residues. The CDR3 DNA sequence: TGTGCCAGCAGCTTCTTAGCGGGAAGGGGTCAAGAGACCCAGTACTTC. It codes for CASSFLAGRGQETQYF. Supplemented by reference TRBV11-2 and TRBJ2-5, the full variable domain reads EAGVAQSPRYKIIEKRQSVAFWCNPISGHATLYWYQQILGQGPKLLIQFQNNGVVDDSQLPKDRFSAERLKGVDSTLKIQPAKLEDSAVYLCASSFLAGRGQETQYFGPGTRLLVL.